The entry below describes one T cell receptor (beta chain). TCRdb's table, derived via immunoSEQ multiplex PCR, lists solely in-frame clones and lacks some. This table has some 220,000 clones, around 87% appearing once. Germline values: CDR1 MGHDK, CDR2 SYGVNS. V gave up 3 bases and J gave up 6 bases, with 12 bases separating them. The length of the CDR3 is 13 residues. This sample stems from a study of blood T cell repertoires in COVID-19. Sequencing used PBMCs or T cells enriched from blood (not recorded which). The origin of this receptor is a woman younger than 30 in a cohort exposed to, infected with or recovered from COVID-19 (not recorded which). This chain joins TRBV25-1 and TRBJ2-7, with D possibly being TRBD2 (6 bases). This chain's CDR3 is CASSETAGFEQYF. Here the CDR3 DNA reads TGTGCCAGCAGTGAGACAGCGGGTTTCGAGCAGTACTTC.